Included here is one T cell receptor (beta chain) sequence, with context. Antigen: not known. This sample was taken from a study of lymphopenia after photon versus proton radiotherapy. The study, taken as a whole, reports: Photon-treated patients lost naive T cells and TCR diversity; proton-treated stayed stable. Survival link was tested only in deceased patients; proton benefit remains a possibility. After the lymphocyte nadir, photon-treated repertoires showed oligoclonal expansion, especially of CD8+ Temra cells.

V lost 6 bases to trimming and J lost 1 base, with 12 bases between them. Germline CDR1 reads MNHNS; CDR2 reads SASEGT. This CDR3 is 14 amino acids long. Clones were read by immunoSEQ multiplex PCR, and TCRdb kept only the in-frame ones, dropping some. The sample holds about 60,000 clones, about four fifths seen once. The chain links TRBV6-1 to TRBJ1-1, with TRBD1 as a possible D gene (5 bases). This receptor was identified in a man aged 55 to 70 with pancreatic cancer. Sequencing was performed on peripheral blood, taken from a patient treated with proton-based radiotherapy. Here the CDR3 DNA reads TGTGCCAGCAGGGCGTCGGGGGAGAACACTGAAGCTTTCTTT. Encoded protein: CASRASGENTEAFF.